The sample holds a few counts of the clone carrying this TCR beta chain. Method: immunoSEQ multiplex PCR; TCRdb's copy keeps in-frame clones and lacks some. The table lists over 200,000 clones, 75% to 85% of them singletons, with approximately 9.2% in the top ten. Participant reports of clinical history set cohort assignment. The data were obtained in a study of blood T cell repertoires in COVID-19. Turning to the study itself: Researchers got acute and convalescent COVID-19 samples from the United States, Italy and Spain. PBMCs, B-cell-depleted T cells, or T cells provided the cDNA or gDNA that made up the material.

Deletions cut 6 bases from V and 5 bases from J, with 17 bases between. The CDR3 extends over 14 amino acids. Germline CDR1 is LNHDA and CDR2 is SQIVND (reference sequence). The sample was PBMCs or T cells enriched from blood (not recorded which). The source is a man aged 40-50 years who had recovered from COVID-19. The rearrangement uses TRBV19 and TRBJ2-7, with a possible D match to TRBD2 (5 bases). The CDR3 DNA follows: TGTGCCAGTAGACCAAGAAGAGGGTCCCACGAGCAGTACTTC. It codes for CASRPRRGSHEQYF.